The 10 T cell receptor beta chains below come from one sample, sequenced in a study of cytomegalovirus exposure and HLA in healthy donors. Clones were read by immunoSEQ multiplex PCR, and TCRdb kept only the in-frame ones, dropping some. This table has 140,000 or so clones, approximately 91% appearing once. The source material was PBMCs. All receptors come from a man aged 18 to 29 in good health and CMV-seronegative.

The gene calls are TRBV6-6 and TRBJ2-1, with TRBD2 identical over 8 bases. The length of the CDR3 is 15 residues. V shed 2 bases and J 4 bases; nucleotides not matched to a gene: 4. Germline loops: CDR1 MNHNY, CDR2 SVGAGI (reference sequence). This CDR3 reads CASSYRGLGYNEQFF. The CDR3 DNA is TGTGCCAGCAGTTACCGGGGACTAGGGTACAATGAGCAGTTCTTC.

The V and J genes are TRBV18 and TRBJ2-3, with D possibly being TRBD1 (5 bases). This CDR3 is 13 amino acids long. V gave up 0 bases and J gave up 5 bases, with 6 bases separating them. Germline V CDR1 and CDR2: KGHSH, LQKENI. CDR3 sequence (DNA): TGTGCCAGCTCACCACCGGGGCGAGATACGCAGTATTTT. Protein product: CASSPPGRDTQYF.

J is TRBJ2-1 and V is TRBV12-5, with TRBD2 matching over 9 bases. Germline CDR1 LGHNT, CDR2 FRNRAP. Losses at the gene ends were 5 bases for V and 9 bases for J; bases not matched to a gene: 17. The CDR3 totals 17 residues. The CDR3 DNA sequence: TGTGCTAGTGGTCTACCCCCCACTAGCGGGTACGTTCGTGAGCAGTTCTTC. Encoded protein: CASGLPPTSGYVREQFF. Full variable domain (rest looked up from reference TRBV12-5 and TRBJ2-1): DARVTQTPRHKVTEMGQEVTMRCQPILGHNTVFWYRQTMMQGLELLAYFRNRAPLDDSGMPKDRFSAEMPDATLATLKIQPSEPRDSAVYFCASGLPPTSGYVREQFFGPGTRLTVL.

V usage is TRBV12-5 and J usage is TRBJ1-5; D may be TRBD1 (6 bases). Trimming shortened V by 3 bases and J by 0 bases, and 18 bases separated the two germline ends. CDR1 LGHNT and CDR2 FRNRAP come from the germline V gene. The CDR3 spans 18 residues. This CDR3 reads CASGFDRLRVNSNQPQHF. Here the CDR3 DNA reads TGTGCTAGTGGTTTTGACAGGTTACGGGTTAATAGCAATCAGCCCCAGCATTTT.

The chain is built from TRBV7-9 and TRBJ2-1; 11 nucleotides align to TRBD2. V gave up 1 base and J gave up 9 bases; unmatched junction bases: 11. The CDR3 totals 17 residues. Germline-derived CDR1 and CDR2 are SEHNR and FQNEAQ (reference sequence). The DNA for the CDR3 is TGTGCCAGCAGCTTAGTAGCGGGAGGGCCCTCGTTGGGTGAGCAGTTCTTC. It codes for CASSLVAGGPSLGEQFF.

The V and J genes are TRBV9 and TRBJ2-1; 10 bases map to TRBD2. Germline lookup yields CDR1 SGDLS and CDR2 YYNGEE. Trimming at V came to 6 bases and at J to 2 bases, leaving 8 bases not matched to a gene. The CDR3 has 16 residues. CDR3 DNA: TGTGCCAGCACCCCTACTAGCGGGGATGCCTACAATGAGCAGTTCTTC. Its translation is CASTPTSGDAYNEQFF.

The J gene is TRBJ2-7, the V gene TRBV6-1, with 8 bases identical to TRBD1. Germline V lookup: CDR1 MNHNS, CDR2 SASEGT. This CDR3 has 15 amino acids. The V segment lost 2 bases and the J segment 5 bases; nucleotides outside the gene matches: 8. The CDR3 spells CASSESPDRGNEQYF. For the CDR3, the DNA is TGTGCCAGCAGTGAATCCCCCGACAGGGGAAACGAGCAGTACTTC.

V gene TRBV10-3 combines with J gene TRBJ1-6, with TRBD1 identical over 10 bases. The trim removed 6 bases at V and 10 bases at J, leaving 6 bases unmatched. Per the germline V gene, CDR1 is ENHRY and CDR2 is SYGVKD. CDR3 length: 14 residues. CDR3 loop: CAISSGQGESPLHF. CDR3 bases: TGTGCCATCAGCTCTGGACAGGGGGAATCACCCCTCCACTTT.

The gene calls are TRBV6-5 and TRBJ2-1; a weak D match, TRBD2 (6 bases). The CDR3 length is 12 residues. Per germline, CDR1 MNHEY and CDR2 SVGAGI. V was cut by 2 bases and J by 12 bases, with 11 bases left in between. The CDR3: CASSYNREMQFF. The CDR3 coding sequence is TGTGCCAGCAGTTACAACCGGGAGATGCAGTTCTTC.

The rearrangement joins TRBV11-1 to TRBJ2-5, with 10 bases fitting TRBD2. CDR3 length: 16 amino acids. V shed 1 base, J shed 5 bases, and the junction held 7 bases outside the gene matches. In germline, CDR1 is SGHAT, CDR2 FQDESV (reference sequence). The CDR3 coding sequence is TGTGCCAGCAGCTTAGAAGATGGACTAGCGGTGGAGACCCAGTACTTC. It specifies CASSLEDGLAVETQYF.